The clone carrying this T cell receptor beta chain was recorded many times. These data originate in a study of CD8+CD57+ T cells in acquired aplastic anemia. Sequencing involved patients with CD8+CD57+ cell expansion previously shown by flow cytometry. Germline loops: CDR1 SGDLS, CDR2 YYNGEE. This CDR3 has 11 amino acids. The V gene lost 3 bases and the J gene lost 5 bases, with 4 bases spanning the gap. It was genomic DNA that served as the template for profiling TCR beta VDJ and CDR3. From the reads, TCRdb called clonotypes with MiXCR, one entry per CDR3 protein. This sample carries fewer than 250,000 distinct CDR3 sequences, around 45% of them seen once, and the ten largest clones take over 7.5%.

Sequenced: sorted CD4+, CD8+, or CD8+CD57+ T cells (not recorded which) from PBMCs. The V and J genes are TRBV9 and TRBJ2-3; D remains unclear. The TCR comes from a human donor with aplastic anemia. CDR3 in amino acids: CASSEGDTQYF. The DNA of the CDR3 is TGTGCCAGCAGCGAGGGAGATACGCAGTATTTT.